This TCR beta chain was recovered during a study of early T cells in non-severe SARS-CoV-2 infection. Study context: From unsorted whole blood, bulk RNA was sequenced, and the chains remained unpaired.

This clonotype was found a few times. Its antigen is as yet unknown. Overall study findings and caveats: Matching against VDJdb likely underestimated virus-specific expansions, favoring anti-spike CD8.

Researchers attached unique molecular identifiers to individual cDNA molecules. TCRdb fed the 5' RACE reads into MiXCR, producing one record per CDR3 protein. The sample holds under 85,000 distinct CDR3 sequences, around 13% seen once. This CDR3 contains 14 residues. The TCR comes from an adult who was a healthcare worker with PCR-confirmed SARS-CoV-2 infection or an uninfected control (not recorded which). This sequence joins TRBV21-1 and TRBJ1-1; the DNA was not compared with TRBD1, the D call given in the table. TRBV21-1 corresponds to a pseudogene. Sequencing was performed on whole blood. The CDR3, as DNA: TGTGCCAACTATTCGGACACCTCGAACACTGAAGCTTTCTTT. As protein: CANYSDTSNTEAFF.